This T cell receptor (beta chain) was recovered during a study of molecular identifiers for immune sequencing clone quantification. Points from the study as a whole: Clone sizes that are highly expanded could be underestimated when identical TCR molecules share a barcode.

Naive CD8 T cells were sorted as CD8+CD4-CCR7+CD45RA+. As previously described, bulk TCR libraries were made using listed TCR primers. TCRdb processed the PCR reads anew with MiXCR; each CDR3 protein has one entry. The sample has approximately 500,000 distinct CDR3 sequences, 25% seen once. This clonotype was counted ten times or more. The antigen is unknown. The material sequenced was naive CD8+ T cells from blood, with Jurkat cell RNA spiked in. Subset: FACS-sorted CD8+CD4-CCR7+CD45RA+ naive T cells. The TCR sequence derives from a human donor in good health. Some libraries in this study had Jurkat cell RNA spiked in.

The CDR3 reads CASSLGQGQYNSPLHF. The CDR3 DNA reads TGTGCCAGCAGCCTAGGTCAGGGGCAATATAATTCACCCCTCCACTTT. The chain uses TRBV9 and TRBJ1-6, with D maybe TRBD1 (6 bases). The CDR3 totals 16 residues. Germline-derived CDR1 and CDR2 are SGDLS and YYNGEE. V was pared by 4 bases and J by 4 bases, with 15 bases between.